The entry that follows covers one T cell receptor (beta chain) sequence. What it recognizes is unknown. This specimen comes from a study of monozygotic twins with inflammatory bowel disease. General study points: Diversity of TCRbeta measured by inverse Simpson was lower in IBD patients than in healthy co-twins. IBD patients, compared with healthy twins, shared fewer clonotypes with others (especially with disease activity). The authors note that differing immunosuppressive treatments may have added variability to patient repertoires.

Two rounds of nested PCR, of 16 and 9 cycles, were run on TCRalpha and TCRbeta cDNA. TCRdb reprocessed the 5' RACE reads and stores each CDR3 protein as one record, lacking DNA. This repertoire comprises 300,000 to 400,000 distinct CDR3 sequences; its ten largest clones make up 2% to 3%. Germline assignment: CDR1 SGHTA and CDR2 FQGNSA. The CDR3 runs 13 residues. This receptor was identified in a human donor with ulcerative colitis or Crohn's disease, or a healthy co-twin of an affected twin (not recorded which). Material: blood. The rearrangement uses TRBV7-2 and TRBJ2-1; TCRdb designates TRBD1, a call that cannot be tested without DNA. CDR3 residues: CASIWGGRYEQFF. Complete variable domain (other parts from reference TRBV7-2 and TRBJ2-1): GAGVSQSPSNKVTEKGKDVELRCDPISGHTALYWYRQSLGQGLEFLIYFQGNSAPDKSGLPSDRFSAERTGGSVSTLTIQRTQQEDSAVYLCASIWGGRYEQFFGPGTRLTVL.